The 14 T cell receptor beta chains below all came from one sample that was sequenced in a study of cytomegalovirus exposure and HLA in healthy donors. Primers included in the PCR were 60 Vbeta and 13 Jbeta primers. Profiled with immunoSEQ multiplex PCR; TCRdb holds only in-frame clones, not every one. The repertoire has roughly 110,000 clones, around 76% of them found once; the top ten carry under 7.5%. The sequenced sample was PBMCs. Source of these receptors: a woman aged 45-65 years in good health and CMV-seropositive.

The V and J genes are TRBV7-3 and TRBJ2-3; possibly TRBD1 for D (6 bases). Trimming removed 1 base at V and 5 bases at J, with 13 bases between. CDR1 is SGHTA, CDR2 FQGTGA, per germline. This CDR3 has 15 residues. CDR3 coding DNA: TGTGCCAGCAGCTTAAAAGGGGGTCCTGTAGATACGCAGTATTTT. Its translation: CASSLKGGPVDTQYF.

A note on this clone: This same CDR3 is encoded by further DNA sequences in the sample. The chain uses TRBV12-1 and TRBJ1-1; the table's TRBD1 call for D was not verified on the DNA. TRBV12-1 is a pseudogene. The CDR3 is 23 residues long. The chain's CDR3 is CASSYGIRGRIRGALHMNTEAFF. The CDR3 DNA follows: TGTGCCAGCAGCTATGGAATCCGTGGCAGGATCAGGGGGGCTCTCCACATGAACACTGAAGCTTTCTTT.

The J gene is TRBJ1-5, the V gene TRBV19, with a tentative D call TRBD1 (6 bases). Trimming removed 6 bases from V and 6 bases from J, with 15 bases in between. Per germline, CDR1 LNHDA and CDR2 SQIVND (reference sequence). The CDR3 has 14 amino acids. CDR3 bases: TGTGCCAGTAGGGAACAGGGAATTGCTCAGCCCCAGCATTTT. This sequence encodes CASREQGIAQPQHF.

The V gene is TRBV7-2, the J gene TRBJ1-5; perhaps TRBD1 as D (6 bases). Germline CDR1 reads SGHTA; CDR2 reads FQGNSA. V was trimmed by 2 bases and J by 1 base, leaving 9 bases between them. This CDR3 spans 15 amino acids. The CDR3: CASSLTTGSNQPQHF. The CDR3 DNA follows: TGTGCCAGCAGCTTAACAACAGGGAGCAATCAGCCCCAGCATTTT.

CDR3 DNA sequence: TGTGCCAGCTCCTATAAGGGACAGTCCAGGGGTGAGGCCTACGAGCAGTACTTC. Its protein is CASSYKGQSRGEAYEQYF. This chain uses TRBV18 with TRBJ2-7; 7 bases match TRBD1. The CDR3 covers 18 residues. CDR1 and CDR2 from the germline V gene are KGHSH and LQKENI. The V segment lost 6 bases and the J segment 2 bases; nucleotides outside the gene matches: 19.

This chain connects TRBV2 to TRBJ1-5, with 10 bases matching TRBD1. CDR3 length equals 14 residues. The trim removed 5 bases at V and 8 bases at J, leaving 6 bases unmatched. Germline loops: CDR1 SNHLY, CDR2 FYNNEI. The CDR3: CASSRQGAMEPQHF. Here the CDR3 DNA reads TGTGCCAGCAGTCGACAGGGGGCGATGGAGCCCCAGCATTTT. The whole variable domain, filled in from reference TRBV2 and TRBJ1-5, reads EPEVTQTPSHQVTQMGQEVILRCVPISNHLYFYWYRQILGQKVEFLVSFYNNEISEKSEIFDDQFSVERPDGSNFTLKIRSTKLEDSAMYFCASSRQGAMEPQHFGDGTRLSIL.

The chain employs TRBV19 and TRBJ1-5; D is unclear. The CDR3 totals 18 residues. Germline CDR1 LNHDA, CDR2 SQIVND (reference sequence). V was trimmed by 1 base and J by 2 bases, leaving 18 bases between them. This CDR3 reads CASSIAPGGVGGNQPQHF. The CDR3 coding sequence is TGTGCCAGTAGTATAGCCCCGGGCGGGGTAGGTGGCAATCAGCCCCAGCATTTT.

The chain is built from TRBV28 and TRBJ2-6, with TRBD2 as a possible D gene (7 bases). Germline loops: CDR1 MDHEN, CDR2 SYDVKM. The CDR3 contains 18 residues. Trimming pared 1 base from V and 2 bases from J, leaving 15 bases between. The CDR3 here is CASSLSGLGGPGANVLTF. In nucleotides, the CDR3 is TGTGCCAGCAGTTTATCGGGTCTGGGGGGGCCTGGGGCCAACGTCCTGACTTTC.

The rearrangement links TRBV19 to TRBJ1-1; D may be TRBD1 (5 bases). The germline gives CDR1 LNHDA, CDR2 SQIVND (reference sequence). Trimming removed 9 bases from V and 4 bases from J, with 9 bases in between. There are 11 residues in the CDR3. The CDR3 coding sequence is TGTGCCAGCAGGGCTGCCACTGAAGCTTTCTTT. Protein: CASRAATEAFF.

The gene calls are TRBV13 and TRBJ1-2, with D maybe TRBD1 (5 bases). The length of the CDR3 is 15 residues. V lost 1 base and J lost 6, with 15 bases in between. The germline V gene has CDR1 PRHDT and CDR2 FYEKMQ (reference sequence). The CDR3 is CASSLVGARGDGYTF. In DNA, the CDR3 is TGTGCCAGCAGCTTAGTAGGGGCGCGGGGGGATGGCTACACCTTC. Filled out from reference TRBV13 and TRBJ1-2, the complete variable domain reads AAGVIQSPRHLIKEKRETATLKCYPIPRHDTVYWYQQGPGQDPQFLISFYEKMQSDKGSIPDRFSAQQFSDYHSELNMSSLELGDSALYFCASSLVGARGDGYTFGSGTRLTVV.

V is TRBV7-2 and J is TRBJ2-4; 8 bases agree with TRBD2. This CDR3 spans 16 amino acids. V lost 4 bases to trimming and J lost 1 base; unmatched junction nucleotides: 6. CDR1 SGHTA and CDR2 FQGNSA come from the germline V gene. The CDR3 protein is CASSSVSSGAKNIQYF. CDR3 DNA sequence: TGTGCCAGCAGCTCGGTTTCTAGCGGGGCCAAAAACATTCAGTACTTC.

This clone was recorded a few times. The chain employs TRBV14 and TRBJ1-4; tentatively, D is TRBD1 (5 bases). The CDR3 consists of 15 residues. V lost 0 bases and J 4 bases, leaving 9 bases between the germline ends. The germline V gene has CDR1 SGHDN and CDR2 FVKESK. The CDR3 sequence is CASSQEAGLNEKLFF. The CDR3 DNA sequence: TGTGCCAGCAGCCAAGAGGCAGGGCTTAATGAAAAACTGTTTTTT.

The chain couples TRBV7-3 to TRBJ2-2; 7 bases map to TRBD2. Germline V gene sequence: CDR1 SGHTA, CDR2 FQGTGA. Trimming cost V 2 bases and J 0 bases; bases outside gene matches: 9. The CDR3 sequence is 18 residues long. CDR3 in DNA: TGTGCCAGCAGCTTACAGCGCGGGGGAATCGCGAACACCGGGGAGCTGTTTTTT. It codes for CASSLQRGGIANTGELFF. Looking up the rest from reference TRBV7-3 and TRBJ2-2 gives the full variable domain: GAGVSQTPSNKVTEKGKYVELRCDPISGHTALYWYRQSLGQGPEFLIYFQGTGAADDSGLPNDRFFAVRPEGSVSTLKIQRTERGDSAVYLCASSLQRGGIANTGELFFGEGSRLTVL.

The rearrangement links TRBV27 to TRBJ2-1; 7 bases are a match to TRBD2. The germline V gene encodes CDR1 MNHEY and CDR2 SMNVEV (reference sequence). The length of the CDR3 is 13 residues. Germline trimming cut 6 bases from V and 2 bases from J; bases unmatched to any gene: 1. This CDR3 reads CASSRGAYNEQFF. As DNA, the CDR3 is TGTGCCAGCAGCCGGGGGGCCTACAATGAGCAGTTCTTC.